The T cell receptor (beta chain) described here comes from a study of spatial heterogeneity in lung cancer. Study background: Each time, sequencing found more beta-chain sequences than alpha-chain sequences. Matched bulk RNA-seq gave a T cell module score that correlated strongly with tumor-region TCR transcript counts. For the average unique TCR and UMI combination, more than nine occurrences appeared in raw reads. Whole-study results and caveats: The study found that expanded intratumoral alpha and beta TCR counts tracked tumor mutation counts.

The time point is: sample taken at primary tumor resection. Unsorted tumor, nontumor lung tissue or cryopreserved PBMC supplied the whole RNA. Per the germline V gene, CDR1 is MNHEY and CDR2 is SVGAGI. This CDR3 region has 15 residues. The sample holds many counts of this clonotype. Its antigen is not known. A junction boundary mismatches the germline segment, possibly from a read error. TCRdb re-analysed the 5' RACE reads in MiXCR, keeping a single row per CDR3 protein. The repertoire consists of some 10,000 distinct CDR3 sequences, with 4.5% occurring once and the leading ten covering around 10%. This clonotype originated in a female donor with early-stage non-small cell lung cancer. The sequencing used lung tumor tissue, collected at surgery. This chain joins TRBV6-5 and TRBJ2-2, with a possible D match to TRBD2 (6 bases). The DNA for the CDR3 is TGTGCCAGCAGTTACGCCCCTAGCGCGGGCGGGGACCTGTTTTTT. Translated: CASSYAPSAGGDLFF.